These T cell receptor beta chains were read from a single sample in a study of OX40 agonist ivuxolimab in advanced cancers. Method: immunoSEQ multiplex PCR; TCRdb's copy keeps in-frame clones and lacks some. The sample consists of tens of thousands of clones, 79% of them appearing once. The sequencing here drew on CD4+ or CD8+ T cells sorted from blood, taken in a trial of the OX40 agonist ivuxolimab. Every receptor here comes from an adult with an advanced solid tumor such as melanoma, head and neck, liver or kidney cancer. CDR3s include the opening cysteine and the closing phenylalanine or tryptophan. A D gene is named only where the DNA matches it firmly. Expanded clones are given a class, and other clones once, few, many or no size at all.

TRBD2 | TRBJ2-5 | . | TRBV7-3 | TGTGCCAGCAGCGCGGGACTAGCGGGGGGGCCTACGGAGACCCAGTACTTC | CASSAGLAGGPTETQYF
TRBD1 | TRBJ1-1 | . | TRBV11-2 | TGTGCCAGCAGCTTAGATCTGGACAGGGGTTACACTGAAGCTTTCTTT | CASSLDLDRGYTEAFF
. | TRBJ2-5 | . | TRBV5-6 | TGTGCCAGCAGCTTCAGGGGTCCCCAAGAGACCCAGTACTTC | CASSFRGPQETQYF
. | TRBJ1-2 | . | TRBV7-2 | TGTGCCAGCAGCTTAGGGGGCCGTGGCTACACCTTC | CASSLGGRGYTF
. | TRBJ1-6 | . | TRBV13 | TGTGCCAGCAGCTTAGGCACAGGGTGGGATTCACCCCTCCACTTT | CASSLGTGWDSPLHF
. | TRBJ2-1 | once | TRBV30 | TGTGCCTGGAGTACGGGGTCCGGGACCTACAATGAGCAGTTCTTC | CAWSTGSGTYNEQFF
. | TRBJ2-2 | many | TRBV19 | TGTGCCAGTAGTATCCAAGCGGTGGGACACGGGGAGCTGTTTTTT | CASSIQAVGHGELFF
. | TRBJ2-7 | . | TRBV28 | TGTGCCAGCAGTTCCCCCCCGGACAACTCCTACGAGCAGTACTTC | CASSSPPDNSYEQYF
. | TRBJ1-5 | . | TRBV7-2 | TGTGCCAGCAGCTTCGACAGTTCAAGCAATCAGCCCCAGCATTTT | CASSFDSSSNQPQHF
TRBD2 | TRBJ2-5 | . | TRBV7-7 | TGTGCCAGCAGCTTAGGGGCCAGCGGGATAGGAGAGACCCAGTACTTC | CASSLGASGIGETQYF
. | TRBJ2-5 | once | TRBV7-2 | TGTGCCAGCAGCCCCCGGGGCCTAATCGGAGAGACCCAGTACTTC | CASSPRGLIGETQYF
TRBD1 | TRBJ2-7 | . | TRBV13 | TGTGCCAGCAGCACCGGGACAGTGCGATACGAGCAGTACTTC | CASSTGTVRYEQYF
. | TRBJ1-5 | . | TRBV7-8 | TGTGCCAGCAGCTTAGAGATGTATCAGCCCCAGCATTTT | CASSLEMYQPQHF
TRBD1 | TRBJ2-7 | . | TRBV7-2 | TGTGCCAGCAGCGCCGGGACAGGGTTTTACGAGCAGTACTTC | CASSAGTGFYEQYF
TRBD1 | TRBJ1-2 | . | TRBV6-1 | TGTGCCAGCAGTGACTGGCAGGGGGCAACGTTTTACTATGGCTACACCTTC | CASSDWQGATFYYGYTF
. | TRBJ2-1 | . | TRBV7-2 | TGTGCCAGCAGCTTAGCGCGGAATGAGCAGTTCTTC | CASSLARNEQFF
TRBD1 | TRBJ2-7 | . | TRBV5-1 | TGCGCCAGCAACGCAGGGGGCTTATCTAACGAGCAGTACTTC | CASNAGGLSNEQYF
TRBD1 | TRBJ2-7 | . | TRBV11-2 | TGTGCCAGCAGCTTGGGACAGCTCTACGAGCAGTACTTC | CASSLGQLYEQYF
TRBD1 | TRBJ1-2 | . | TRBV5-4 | TGTGCCAGCAGCTCTACAGGGGGCGGCTATGGCTACACCTTC | CASSSTGGGYGYTF
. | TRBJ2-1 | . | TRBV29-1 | TGCAGCGTTGAGATAAGATACAATGAGCAGTTCTTC | CSVEIRYNEQFF
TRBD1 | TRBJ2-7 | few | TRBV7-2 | TGTGCCAGCAGCGTCGGACAGGGGATCTACGAGCAGTACTTC | CASSVGQGIYEQYF
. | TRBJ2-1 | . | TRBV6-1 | TGTGCCAGCAGGCGAGGGGAGAACCTGAATGAGCAGTTCTTC | CASRRGENLNEQFF
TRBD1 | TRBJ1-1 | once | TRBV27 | TGTGCCAGCAGTCTACAACAGGGGTTGGACACTGAAGCTTTCTTT | CASSLQQGLDTEAFF
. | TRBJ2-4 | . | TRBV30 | TGTGCCTGGAGTGGGGGTGGCAGAAACATTCAGTACTTC | CAWSGGGRNIQYF
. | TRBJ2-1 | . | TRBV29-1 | TGCAGCGTTGAGACAGGATACAATGAGCAGTTCTTC | CSVETGYNEQFF
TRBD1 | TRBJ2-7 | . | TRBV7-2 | TGTGCCAGCAGATTGGACAGGGGGGACGAGCAGTACTTC | CASRLDRGDEQYF
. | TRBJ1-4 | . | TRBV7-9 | TGTGCCAGCAGCTTAATCGGGGCTAATGAAAAACTGTTTTTT | CASSLIGANEKLFF
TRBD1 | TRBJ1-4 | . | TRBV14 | TGTGCCAGCAGCCAATTTCTAGGGGGCGATACAACTAATGAAAAACTGTTTTTT | CASSQFLGGDTTNEKLFF
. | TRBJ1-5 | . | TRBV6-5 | TGTGCCAGCAGTTACTCAGGGGTGAGCAATCAGCCCCAGCATTTT | CASSYSGVSNQPQHF
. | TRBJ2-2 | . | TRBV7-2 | TGTGCCAGCAGCTTAGACAACACCGGGGAGCTGTTTTTT | CASSLDNTGELFF
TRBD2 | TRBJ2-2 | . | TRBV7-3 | TGTGCCAGCAGCTTAATGGGACTAGCGGGGGGCACCGGGGAGCTGTTTTTT | CASSLMGLAGGTGELFF
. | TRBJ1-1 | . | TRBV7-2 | TGTGCCAGCAGCCCCCCCCGTAGGTCACCTGACACTGAAGCTTTCTTT | CASSPPRRSPDTEAFF
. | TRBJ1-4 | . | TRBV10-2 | TGCGCCAGCAGCGAGCGGTGGGGGTTTGAAAAACTGTTTTTT | CASSERWGFEKLFF
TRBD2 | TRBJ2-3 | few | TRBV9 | TGTGCCAGCAGCGTAACGCTAGCGGGGAACACAGATACGCAGTATTTT | CASSVTLAGNTDTQYF
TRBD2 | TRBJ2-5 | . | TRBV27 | TGTGCCAGCAGTTTGGTAGGGACTAGCGGTGGGGAGACCCAGTACTTC | CASSLVGTSGGETQYF
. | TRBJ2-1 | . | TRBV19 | TGTGCCAGTAGTTTGGTGGGGGGGCTCAAAAATGAGCAGTTCTTC | CASSLVGGLKNEQFF
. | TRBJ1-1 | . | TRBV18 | TGTGCCAGCTCACCAATGGATCGGGGCACTGAAGCTTTCTTT | CASSPMDRGTEAFF